The 31 T cell receptor beta chains reported below all come from one sample, sequenced in a study of blood T cell repertoires in COVID-19. Sequencing was performed with immunoSEQ multiplex PCR; in TCRdb, only in-frame clones are kept and a portion is missing. The sample carries 200,000 to 300,000 clones, more than 70% recorded once. Source material: peripheral blood. The receptor source for this set is a woman older than 75 with COVID-19, enrolled during active disease.

This clone was observed once. V is TRBV30 and J is TRBJ1-1, with a tentative D call TRBD1 (5 bases). Trimming removed 0 bases from V and 4 bases from J, with 12 bases in between. CDR3 length: 14 amino acids. Per germline, CDR1 GTSNPN and CDR2 SVGIG (reference sequence). The CDR3 region has the DNA TGTGCCTGGAGTGTACAGGTGTCGAGCACTGAAGCTTTCTTT. Protein sequence: CAWSVQVSSTEAFF. Filled out from reference TRBV30 and TRBJ1-1, the complete variable domain reads SQTIHQWPATLVQPVGSPLSLECTVEGTSNPNLYWYRQAAGRGLQLLFYSVGIGQISSEVPQNLSASRPQDRQFILSSKKLLLSDSGFYLCAWSVQVSSTEAFFGQGTRLTVV.

The chain carries TRBV5-4 and TRBJ1-1, with D maybe TRBD1 (5 bases). Germline lookup yields CDR1 SGHNT and CDR2 YYREEE (reference sequence). The CDR3 runs to 16 residues. V lost 5 bases to trimming and J lost 2 bases, with 19 bases between them. CDR3 DNA: TGTGCCAGCAGTAGGGGTCTGGTTTCGGGTAACACTGAAGCTTTCTTT. Translated, it gives CASSRGLVSGNTEAFF.

The chain links TRBV28 to TRBJ1-1; 10 bases map to TRBD1. V gave up 9 bases and J gave up 5 bases; unmatched junction bases: 12. Germline CDR1 is MDHEN and CDR2 is SYDVKM. The CDR3 consists of 15 residues. The chain's CDR3 is CASPGRGTGATEAFF. The DNA for the CDR3 is TGTGCCAGTCCAGGAAGGGGGACAGGGGCTACTGAAGCTTTCTTT.

The V gene is TRBV7-9, the J gene TRBJ1-1, with D possibly being TRBD1 (6 bases). The CDR3 spans 16 residues. Between the trimmed V and J ends, which lost 5 bases and 3 bases, there was a span of 19 bases. The germline V gene has CDR1 SEHNR and CDR2 FQNEAQ (reference sequence). The CDR3 spells CASSPATGHQDTEAFF. CDR3 in DNA: TGTGCCAGCAGCCCCGCCACAGGGCACCAGGACACTGAAGCTTTCTTT. The whole variable domain, remainder taken from reference TRBV7-9 and TRBJ1-1, is DTGVSQNPRHKITKRGQNVTFRCDPISEHNRLYWYRQTLGQGPEFLTYFQNEAQLEKSRLLSDRFSAERPKGSFSTLEIQRTEQGDSAMYLCASSPATGHQDTEAFFGQGTRLTVV.

J is TRBJ2-1 and V is TRBV5-1, with a weak D call TRBD2 (5 bases). Trimming took off 1 base at V and 4 bases at J, with 12 bases between the two ends. The CDR3 contains 15 residues. Germline V gene data show CDR1 as SGHRS and CDR2 as YFSETQ. The CDR3 DNA is TGCGCCAGCAGCTTGTCTGGGGAGAGTTACAATGAGCAGTTCTTC. Amino acid sequence: CASSLSGESYNEQFF.

The gene calls are TRBV21-1 and TRBJ1-5. TRBV21-1 is annotated as a pseudogene. This CDR3 is built from 16 residues. The CDR3 region has the DNA TGTGCCAGCAGCAACTGTAACCGGAGGAGCAATCAGCCCCAGCATTTT. Protein product: CASSNCNRRSNQPQHF.

This clone was observed a single time. The V call is TRBV19, the J call TRBJ1-2, with 8 bases lining up with TRBD1. The germline gives CDR1 LNHDA, CDR2 SQIVND (reference sequence). With V trimmed by 0 bases and J by 8 bases, 5 bases remained unmatched. This CDR3 is built from 14 residues. Written as DNA, the CDR3 is TGTGCCAGTAGTATAGACAGGGGGCAGGGGGGCTACACCTTC. This encodes CASSIDRGQGGYTF. The entire variable domain, with the rest obtained from reference TRBV19 and TRBJ1-2, is as follows: DGGITQSPKYLFRKEGQNVTLSCEQNLNHDAMYWYRQDPGQGLRLIYYSQIVNDFQKGDIAEGYSVSREKKESFPLTVTSAQKNPTAFYLCASSIDRGQGGYTFGSGTRLTVV.

The J gene is TRBJ2-1, the V gene TRBV6-5; 11 positions match TRBD2. The CDR3 runs 15 residues. CDR1 and CDR2 from the germline V gene are MNHEY and SVGAGI. V lost 6 bases and J lost 7; bases outside the gene matches: 8. Here the CDR3 reads CASSLLAGVRNEQFF. In nucleotides, the CDR3 is TGTGCCAGCAGCTTACTAGCGGGGGTCAGAAATGAGCAGTTCTTC.

This sequence joins TRBV5-5 and TRBJ1-2; 9 nucleotides line up with TRBD1. The CDR3 length is 15 residues. The V and J ends lost 2 bases and 1 base, in that order; junction bases with no gene match: 3. In germline, CDR1 is SGHKS, CDR2 YYEKEE (reference sequence). This CDR3 is CASSFGTGINYGYTF. CDR3 in DNA: TGTGCCAGCAGCTTTGGGACAGGGATTAACTATGGCTACACCTTC.

This clone was counted a few times. The CDR3 sequence is CASSPWTEETQYF. The CDR3 nucleotides are TGTGCCAGTAGTCCCTGGACAGAAGAGACCCAGTACTTC. V and J are TRBV19 and TRBJ2-5, with a weak D call TRBD1 (6 bases). Trimming left V 5 bases short and J 3 bases short, with 10 bases between. Germline V gives CDR1 LNHDA, CDR2 SQIVND (reference sequence). The CDR3 is 13 residues long.

This chain joins TRBV2 and TRBJ2-2, with D unclear. Per germline, CDR1 SNHLY and CDR2 FYNNEI. The CDR3 extends over 14 amino acids. The V end was cut by 4 bases, the J end by 1 base, with 7 bases between. DNA for the CDR3: TGTGCCAGCAGTGCGAATAGGAACACCGGGGAGCTGTTTTTT. Amino acids: CASSANRNTGELFF.

The rearrangement joins TRBV11-2 to TRBJ1-2; D perhaps matches TRBD1 (6 bases). This CDR3 region has 17 residues. Trimming stripped 4 bases from V and 1 base from J, with 19 bases between. CDR1 is SGHAT and CDR2 is FQNNGV in the germline V gene. The CDR3 loop is CASSSTYRAENNYGYTF. Written as DNA, the CDR3 is TGTGCCAGCAGCTCCACATACAGGGCAGAAAATAACTATGGCTACACCTTC. The entire variable domain, with the rest obtained from reference TRBV11-2 and TRBJ1-2, is as follows: EAGVAQSPRYKIIEKRQSVAFWCNPISGHATLYWYQQILGQGPKLLIQFQNNGVVDDSQLPKDRFSAERLKGVDSTLKIQPAKLEDSAVYLCASSSTYRAENNYGYTFGSGTRLTVV.

This chain connects TRBV5-1 to TRBJ2-2, with a possible D match to TRBD1 (5 bases). In germline, CDR1 is SGHRS, CDR2 YFSETQ. V lost 1 base to trimming and J lost 4 bases, with 14 bases between them. The CDR3 extends over 16 amino acids. The CDR3, as DNA: TGCGCCAGCAGCTTGTCTGGGCAGGGTAGCACCGGGGAGCTGTTTTTT. This translates into CASSLSGQGSTGELFF.

This clone was recorded once. The chain carries TRBV30 and TRBJ1-2; D is perhaps TRBD1 (5 bases). The CDR3 is 14 residues long. Trimming stripped 4 bases from V and 3 bases from J, with 15 bases between. Germline V gene sequence: CDR1 GTSNPN, CDR2 SVGIG (reference sequence). The CDR3 DNA reads TGTGCCTGGAACCGGGTCGACAGTTACTATGGCTACACCTTC. It is translated as CAWNRVDSYYGYTF.

The rearrangement uses TRBV6-6 and TRBJ1-5; D is perhaps TRBD1 (6 bases). V was cut by 8 bases and J by 5 bases, with 13 bases left in between. Germline V lookup: CDR1 MNHNY, CDR2 SVGAGI (reference sequence). CDR3 length: 13 amino acids. CDR3 amino acids: CASDRDTYQPQHF. In DNA form, the CDR3 reads TGTGCCAGCGACCGGGACACCTATCAGCCCCAGCATTTT.

The sample holds one count of this clone. This chain uses TRBV2 with TRBJ2-3, with D possibly matching TRBD1 (7 bases). The germline gives CDR1 SNHLY, CDR2 FYNNEI. There are 14 residues in the CDR3. Trimming shortened V by 7 bases and J by 4 bases, and 15 bases separated the two germline ends. The chain's CDR3 is CASKEGQGADTQYF. The CDR3 DNA follows: TGTGCCAGCAAGGAGGGGCAGGGGGCAGATACGCAGTATTTT. Full variable domain (remainder filled in from reference TRBV2 and TRBJ2-3): EPEVTQTPSHQVTQMGQEVILRCVPISNHLYFYWYRQILGQKVEFLVSFYNNEISEKSEIFDDQFSVERPDGSNFTLKIRSTKLEDSAMYFCASKEGQGADTQYFGPGTRLTVL.

The gene calls are TRBV2 and TRBJ2-2, with D tentatively TRBD2 (7 bases). The CDR3 covers 16 residues. From germline, CDR1 is SNHLY and CDR2 FYNNEI. V lost 6 bases and J lost 6, with 20 bases in between. CDR3: CASSPSEGGLSGELFF. The CDR3 DNA reads TGTGCCAGCAGCCCGTCCGAGGGGGGGCTTTCCGGGGAGCTGTTTTTT.

This sequence joins TRBV30 and TRBJ1-6, with 7 positions matching TRBD1. Trimming took 4 bases from V and 10 from J; bases not matched to a gene: 10. This CDR3 comprises 14 residues. CDR1 is GTSNPN, CDR2 SVGIG, per germline (reference sequence). CDR3 in amino acids: CAWTPGQRLSPLHF. For the CDR3, the DNA is TGTGCCTGGACCCCGGGACAGAGACTATCACCCCTCCACTTT.

The V gene is TRBV10-3, the J gene TRBJ2-1, with D perhaps TRBD2 (6 bases). The length of the CDR3 is 11 residues. Trimming shortened V by 8 bases and J by 9 bases, and 11 bases separated the two germline ends. In germline, CDR1 is ENHRY, CDR2 SYGVKD. CDR3 nucleotides: TGTGCCATCCTTGCGGGGCGTGAGCAGTTCTTC. It translates to CAILAGREQFF.

The chain carries TRBV7-8 and TRBJ2-3; TRBD2 matches at 16 bases. CDR3 size: 15 residues. The trim removed 11 bases at V and 7 bases at J, leaving 9 bases unmatched. In germline, CDR1 is SGHVS, CDR2 FQNEAQ. For the CDR3, the DNA is TGTGCCGGAGGGACTAGCGGGGGGGCTATTCATACGCAGTATTTT. This sequence encodes CAGGTSGGAIHTQYF.

The gene calls are TRBV6-6 and TRBJ2-1; possibly TRBD2 for D (6 bases). Germline V lookup: CDR1 MNHNY, CDR2 SVGAGI (reference sequence). The V end lost 10 bases, the J end lost 5 bases, and 15 bases lay between the germline ends. The CDR3 has 13 amino acids. Here the CDR3 reads CATSGVSNNEQFF. The DNA for the CDR3 is TGTGCCACCTCGGGGGTGTCGAACAATGAGCAGTTCTTC.

V is TRBV10-2 and J is TRBJ1-3; 7 bases fit TRBD1. This CDR3 has 15 residues. The J segment lost 0 bases and the V segment lost 8 bases, leaving 7 bases of the junction unmatched. Germline loops: CDR1 WSHSY, CDR2 SAAADI. The CDR3 sequence: CASGRQGDSGNTIYF. The CDR3, as DNA: TGCGCCAGCGGAAGACAGGGTGACTCTGGAAACACCATATATTTT.

J is TRBJ2-1 and V is TRBV7-2, with D maybe TRBD1 (5 bases). This CDR3 region has 16 residues. Trimming removed 5 bases at V and 3 bases at J, with 17 bases between. Germline CDR1 is SGHTA and CDR2 is FQGNSA. This CDR3 is CASSHLSRAGYNEQFF. The CDR3, as DNA: TGTGCCAGCAGCCACCTTAGCAGGGCTGGCTACAATGAGCAGTTCTTC.

This clone was observed a single time. The gene calls are TRBV19 and TRBJ1-2; possible D gene TRBD1, 6 bases. The germline V and J ends were trimmed by 0 bases and 2 bases, with 16 bases remaining between them. Germline-derived CDR1 and CDR2 are LNHDA and SQIVND (reference sequence). The CDR3 has 17 residues. DNA of the CDR3: TGTGCCAGTAGTATAGACGGCAGGGGCGGGCGAAACTATGGCTACACCTTC. This gives the protein CASSIDGRGGRNYGYTF.

V is TRBV6-2 or TRBV6-3 and J is TRBJ1-5; maybe TRBD1 (5 bases). The germline V gene has CDR1 MNHEY and CDR2 SVGEGT. The germline V and J ends were trimmed by 0 bases and 6 bases, with 15 bases remaining between them. The CDR3 has 16 amino acids. The CDR3 DNA reads TGTGCCAGCAGTTACTCACGGCAGGGTAGGCGTCAGCCCCAGCATTTT. This gives the protein CASSYSRQGRRQPQHF.

The chain links TRBV19 to TRBJ1-5; 9 positions match TRBD1. The CDR3 sequence is 15 residues long. Germline V gives CDR1 LNHDA, CDR2 SQIVND (reference sequence). Losses at the gene ends were 9 bases for V and 7 bases for J; bases not matched to a gene: 13. CDR3 nucleotides: TGTGCCAGCTCGCCCGGGACAGGGTACGGGCAGCCCCAGCATTTT. It yields the protein CASSPGTGYGQPQHF.

The chain employs TRBV16 and TRBJ1-1; D remains ambiguous. The CDR3 is made up of 12 amino acids. Germline V lookup: CDR1 KGHSY, CDR2 FQNENV. Between the trimmed V and J ends, which lost 2 bases and 7 bases, there was a span of 8 bases. CDR3 sequence reads: CASSQLGVEAFF. For the CDR3, the DNA is TGTGCCAGCAGCCAACTAGGAGTTGAAGCTTTCTTT. Full variable domain (remainder filled in from reference TRBV16 and TRBJ1-1): GEEVAQTPKHLVRGEGQKAKLYCAPIKGHSYVFWYQQVLKNEFKFLISFQNENVFDETGMPKERFSAKCLPNSPCSLEIQATKLEDSAVYFCASSQLGVEAFFGQGTRLTVV.

The rearrangement uses TRBV7-3 and TRBJ2-5; D gene ambiguous. V lost 2 bases and J lost 5, with 9 bases in between. Germline loops: CDR1 SGHTA, CDR2 FQGTGA. The CDR3 contains 13 residues. CDR3: CASSLLAEETQYF. The CDR3 DNA reads as TGTGCCAGCAGCTTACTGGCGGAGGAGACCCAGTACTTC.

This sequence joins TRBV28 and TRBJ1-2; TRBD1 aligns across 8 bases. V shed 4 bases, J shed 2 bases, and the junction held 6 bases outside the gene matches. The CDR3 contains 15 residues. The germline gives CDR1 MDHEN, CDR2 SYDVKM. CDR3 residues: CASSSPDRANYGYTF. CDR3 bases: TGTGCCAGCAGTTCCCCGGACAGGGCCAACTATGGCTACACCTTC.

The genes are TRBV2 and TRBJ2-3, with 10 bases aligning to TRBD2. Germline CDR1 reads SNHLY; CDR2 reads FYNNEI. The CDR3 totals 16 residues. V was pared by 0 bases and J by 1 base, with 1 base of the junction left unmatched. This CDR3 is CASSEALAGGTDTQYF. CDR3 bases: TGTGCCAGCAGTGAAGCTCTAGCGGGGGGCACAGATACGCAGTATTTT.

This clone was seen a handful of times. This sequence joins TRBV27 and TRBJ2-7; 8 bases agree with TRBD1. With 2 bases clipped from V and 3 bases from J, the junction kept 3 bases outside the gene matches. The germline gives CDR1 MNHEY, CDR2 SMNVEV (reference sequence). The CDR3 is 14 amino acids. The CDR3 loop reads CASSLGGQGYEQYF. The CDR3 DNA reads as TGTGCCAGCAGTTTAGGAGGACAGGGCTACGAGCAGTACTTC.